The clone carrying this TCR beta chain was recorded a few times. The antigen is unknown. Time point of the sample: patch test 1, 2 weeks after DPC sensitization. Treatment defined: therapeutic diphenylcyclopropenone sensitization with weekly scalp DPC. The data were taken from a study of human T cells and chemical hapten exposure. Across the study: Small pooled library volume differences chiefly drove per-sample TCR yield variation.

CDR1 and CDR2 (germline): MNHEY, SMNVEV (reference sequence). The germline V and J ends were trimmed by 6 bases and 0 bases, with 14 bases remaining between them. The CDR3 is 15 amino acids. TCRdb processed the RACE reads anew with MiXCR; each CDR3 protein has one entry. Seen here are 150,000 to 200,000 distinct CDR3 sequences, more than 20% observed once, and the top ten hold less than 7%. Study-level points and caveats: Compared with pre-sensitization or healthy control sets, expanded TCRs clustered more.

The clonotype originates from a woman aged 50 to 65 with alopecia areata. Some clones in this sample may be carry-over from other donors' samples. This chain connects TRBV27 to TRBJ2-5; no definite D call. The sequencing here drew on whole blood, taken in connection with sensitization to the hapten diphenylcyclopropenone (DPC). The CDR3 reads CASRPPRPDQETQYF. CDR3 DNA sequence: TGTGCCAGCAGACCACCCCGCCCGGACCAAGAGACCCAGTACTTC.